The 3 T cell receptor beta chains below all came from one sample that was sequenced in a study of blood T cell repertoires in COVID-19. Method: immunoSEQ multiplex PCR; TCRdb's copy keeps in-frame clones and lacks some. Here the sample spans some 150,000 clones, around 84% being singletons. Material: peripheral blood. The receptors originated from a human donor in a cohort sampled during active COVID-19.

J is TRBJ2-3 and V is TRBV7-9, with 11 bases aligning to TRBD2. The CDR3 covers 17 residues. Trimming at V came to 1 base and at J to 2 bases, leaving 5 bases not matched to a gene. Per germline, CDR1 SEHNR and CDR2 FQNEAQ (reference sequence). CDR3 protein: CASSLGTSGGLTDTQYF. CDR3 bases: TGTGCCAGCAGCTTAGGAACTAGCGGGGGCCTCACAGATACGCAGTATTTT.

The chain combines TRBV29-1 with TRBJ2-5; possible D gene TRBD1, 5 bases. Deletions cut 6 bases from V and 7 bases from J, with 21 bases between. Germline V gene sequence: CDR1 SQVTM, CDR2 ANQGSEA. The CDR3 has 14 amino acids. CDR3 sequence: CSVSDGRAIGTQYF. As DNA, the CDR3 is TGCAGCGTGTCCGATGGCAGGGCAATAGGGACCCAGTACTTC. Supplemented by reference TRBV29-1 and TRBJ2-5, the full variable domain reads SAVISQKPSRDICQRGTSLTIQCQVDSQVTMMFWYRQQPGQSLTLIATANQGSEATYESGFVIDKFPISRPNLTFSTLTVSNMSPEDSSIYLCSVSDGRAIGTQYFGPGTRLLVL.

This rearrangement joins TRBV28 to TRBJ2-7; D perhaps matches TRBD2 (5 bases). Germline V gene sequence: CDR1 MDHEN, CDR2 SYDVKM. The CDR3 spans 15 residues. Trimming cost V 5 bases and J 3 bases, with 17 bases left between them. CDR3 amino acids: CASSPGLKLNYEQYF. CDR3 sequence (DNA): TGTGCCAGCAGTCCCGGACTGAAGTTGAACTACGAGCAGTACTTC.